This TCR beta chain emerged from a study of shared T cell receptors in the human thymus. V lost 5 bases, J lost 5 bases, and 12 bases stayed unmatched. CDR3 length: 16 amino acids. Germline CDR1 reads SNHLY; CDR2 reads FYNNEI. Clones were sequenced by immunoSEQ multiplex PCR, and TCRdb holds only the in-frame ones, with some missing. The table shows some 720,000 clones, with approximately 90% occurring only once. The same specimen was also included in a second study, on human thymus T cells. From that paper: Resections were taken during corrective heart surgery, and the thymus tissue came from these. Apparent skewing of V and J gene usage characterized both thymic and blood repertoires. Thymic repertoires of unrelated individuals were reported in related research to overlap highly.

The clonotype comes from a boy under two years old with a congenital heart defect. The rearrangement links TRBV2 to TRBJ2-7, with 10 bases identical to TRBD2. Specimen: thymocytes. The CDR3 DNA follows: TGTGCCAGCAGTTCTAGCCACCCTAGCGGGAGAGACGAGCAGTACTTC. This translates into CASSSSHPSGRDEQYF.